Below, 28 T cell receptor beta chains from the same sample are listed, as sequenced in a study of cytomegalovirus exposure and HLA in healthy donors. Use of 60 Vbeta and 13 Jbeta primers characterized the PCR. Data came from immunoSEQ multiplex PCR; TCRdb stores just in-frame clones and leaves some out. This sample has around 110,000 clones, with 79% found just once. Sequences were obtained from PBMCs. The receptors were gathered from a man aged 25 to 40 in good health and CMV-seropositive.

The rearrangement links TRBV13 to TRBJ2-3, with TRBD1 matching 8 bases. Germline V gene lookup returns CDR1 PRHDT and CDR2 FYEKMQ (reference sequence). The CDR3 length is 15 residues. The junction had 5 bases not matched to a gene; V was cut back by 2 bases and J by 4 bases. DNA for the CDR3: TGTGCCAGCAGCTTAACCGGCAGGGGGCCAGATACGCAGTATTTT. Protein sequence: CASSLTGRGPDTQYF.

J is TRBJ2-5 and V is TRBV7-9; the D gene is possibly TRBD1 (6 bases). The CDR3 is 14 residues long. Germline assignment: CDR1 SEHNR and CDR2 FQNEAQ (reference sequence). Between the trimmed V and J ends, which lost 5 bases and 2 bases, there was a span of 12 bases. In nucleotides, the CDR3 is TGTGCCAGCAGCACATACAGGGAGCAAGAGACCCAGTACTTC. It encodes CASSTYREQETQYF.

This chain joins TRBV15 and TRBJ2-5, with TRBD1 identical over 7 bases. V was pared by 4 bases and J by 1 base, with 3 bases of the junction left unmatched. This CDR3 is 14 amino acids long. Germline CDR1 and CDR2: LNHNV and YYDKDF (reference sequence). CDR3 nucleotides: TGTGCCACCAGCACGTCAGGGGGCCAAGAGACCCAGTACTTC. Protein product: CATSTSGGQETQYF.

This rearrangement joins TRBV9 to TRBJ2-1, with TRBD2 matching over 9 bases. This CDR3 spans 17 amino acids. The germline CDR1 and CDR2 sequences are SGDLS and YYNGEE. V gave up 1 base and J gave up 2 bases; unmatched junction bases: 7. Here the CDR3 reads CASSVRRLAGTYNEQFF. In DNA, the CDR3 is TGTGCCAGCAGCGTACGACGGCTAGCGGGGACCTACAATGAGCAGTTCTTC.

The J gene is TRBJ2-2, the V gene TRBV27; a weak D match, TRBD1 (8 bases). V was cut by 6 bases and J by 4 bases, with 21 bases left in between. The germline CDR1 and CDR2 sequences are MNHEY and SMNVEV (reference sequence). CDR3 length: 17 residues. The CDR3 sequence: CASRTGGRGLGTGELFF. CDR3 sequence (DNA): TGTGCCAGCAGGACGGGGGGCAGGGGGCTAGGCACCGGGGAGCTGTTTTTT.

The rearrangement uses TRBV4-3 and TRBJ2-7, with 10 nucleotides matching TRBD1. Germline V gene data show CDR1 as LGHNA and CDR2 as YSLEER. The CDR3 contains 17 residues. The V segment lost 3 bases and the J segment 5 bases; nucleotides outside the gene matches: 13. CDR3 bases: TGCGCCAGCAGCCATTCAATCAACTGGGACAGGGGCGACGAGCAGTACTTC. Protein: CASSHSINWDRGDEQYF.

V is TRBV6-4 and J is TRBJ2-2, with D possibly TRBD1 on 5 matching bases. The length of the CDR3 is 14 residues. CDR1 is MRHNA, CDR2 SNTAGT, per germline. V gave up 6 bases and J gave up 3 bases, with 11 bases separating them. The CDR3 DNA reads as TGTGCCAGCAGGGTAGGGGCGGACACCGGGGAGCTGTTTTTT. It codes for CASRVGADTGELFF.

V usage is TRBV15 and J usage is TRBJ1-5; 11 bases fit TRBD1. Trimming cost V 5 bases and J 9 bases; bases outside gene matches: 9. This CDR3 has 15 amino acids. In germline, CDR1 is LNHNV, CDR2 YYDKDF (reference sequence). As DNA, the CDR3 is TGTGCCACCAGCGCTCGGACAGGGGGCGTGACGCCCCAGCATTTT. Amino acid sequence: CATSARTGGVTPQHF.

The J gene is TRBJ2-1, the V gene TRBV5-8; the D gene is possibly TRBD2 (6 bases). V was shortened by 3 bases and J by 3 bases, with 16 bases between the two germline ends. The CDR3 has 16 amino acids. Looked up from germline, CDR1 is SGHTS and CDR2 is YDEGEE. CDR3 amino acids: CASSSDAGSGYNEQFF. CDR3 nucleotides: TGTGCCAGCAGCTCAGACGCCGGGAGCGGCTACAATGAGCAGTTCTTC.

This clone has just one count. V usage is TRBV4-1 and J usage is TRBJ1-5; 7 nucleotides line up with TRBD1. Trimming cost V 3 bases and J 3 bases; bases outside gene matches: 8. There are 16 residues in the CDR3. Germline V gives CDR1 MGHRA, CDR2 YSYEKL. CDR3 coding DNA: TGCGCCAGCAGCCACAACTTTGACAGGGTCAATCAGCCCCAGCATTTT. It translates to CASSHNFDRVNQPQHF.

As regards this clone: Other DNA sequences in this specimen translate into the identical CDR3. CDR3 coding DNA: TGCGCCAGCAGCCTAGCGGGGATCTACAATGAGCAGTTCTTC. As protein: CASSLAGIYNEQFF. The J gene is TRBJ2-1, the V gene TRBV5-1; 9 bases map to TRBD2. The CDR3 is 14 residues long. Germline V CDR1 and CDR2: SGHRS, YFSETQ. With 4 bases clipped from V and 3 bases from J, the junction kept 2 bases outside the gene matches.

DNA for the CDR3: TGTGCCAGCAGCAAAACTAAGAGGGTTTTGATTGGAGGCTACACCTTC. This translates into CASSKTKRVLIGGYTF. J is TRBJ1-2 and V is TRBV21-1. TRBV21-1 is described as a pseudogene. This CDR3 is built from 16 residues.

The genes are TRBV6-6 and TRBJ2-3; TRBD2 might be the D (6 bases). V lost 2 bases and J lost 3, with 15 bases in between. CDR3 size: 16 residues. Germline assignment: CDR1 MNHNY and CDR2 SVGAGI (reference sequence). The CDR3 DNA is TGTGCCAGCAGTTACGTCTTTGGGGGGAGGACAGATACGCAGTATTTT. Residues: CASSYVFGGRTDTQYF.

CDR3 sequence (DNA): TGCGCCAGCAGCTTGGGCGGGGGTGTCGGTGAAGCTTTCTTT. Protein product: CASSLGGGVGEAFF. The rearrangement joins TRBV5-1 to TRBJ1-1; possibly TRBD1 for D (5 bases). V lost 0 bases, J lost 7 bases, and 13 bases lay in between. Germline V gene sequence: CDR1 SGHRS, CDR2 YFSETQ. This CDR3 contains 14 residues.

The chain joins TRBV5-1 to TRBJ1-4, with 9 bases identical to TRBD1. The germline CDR1 and CDR2 sequences are SGHRS and YFSETQ. The CDR3 runs 14 residues. Trimming removed 3 bases from V and 7 bases from J; junction bases left unmatched: 4. The CDR3 DNA sequence: TGCGCCAGCAGCTCCACAGGGGGCAGTGAAAAACTGTTTTTT. Its translation is CASSSTGGSEKLFF.

J is TRBJ2-7 and V is TRBV5-1; 8 bases agree with TRBD1. After removal of 5 bases from V and 2 bases from J, the junction contained 6 bases not matched to a gene. The CDR3 is 14 residues long. Germline CDR1 reads SGHRS; CDR2 reads YFSETQ. This CDR3 reads CASRTGTGTYEQYF. CDR3 bases: TGCGCCAGCAGAACCGGGACAGGAACCTACGAGCAGTACTTC.

This clone was picked up a small number of times. The same CDR3 is also encoded by other DNA sequences in this sample. The chain combines TRBV5-1 with TRBJ2-7; 10 positions match TRBD2. Unmatched junction bases numbered 2, after V lost 1 base and J lost 4 bases. CDR1 and CDR2 from the germline V gene are SGHRS and YFSETQ. The CDR3 has 14 residues. The CDR3 here is CASSLKLAGYEQYF. The CDR3 bases are TGCGCCAGCAGCTTGAAACTAGCGGGATACGAGCAGTACTTC.

The chain joins TRBV28 to TRBJ2-5; D perhaps matches TRBD1 (6 bases). This CDR3 spans 12 amino acids. Germline loops: CDR1 MDHEN, CDR2 SYDVKM. V shed 7 bases and J shed 5 bases, with 11 bases lying between them. CDR3 sequence: CASNGQLETQYF. The CDR3 region has the DNA TGTGCCAGCAATGGACAGTTGGAGACCCAGTACTTC. The complete variable domain, with remaining parts taken from reference TRBV28 and TRBJ2-5, reads DVKVTQSSRYLVKRTGEKVFLECVQDMDHENMFWYRQDPGLGLRLIYFSYDVKMKEKGDIPEGYSVSREKKERFSLILESASTNQTSMYLCASNGQLETQYFGPGTRLLVL.

This chain links TRBV19 with TRBJ1-2, with 7 positions matching TRBD1. Germline trimming cut 2 bases from V and 8 bases from J; bases unmatched to any gene: 2. This CDR3 contains 12 residues. CDR1 and CDR2 from the germline V gene are LNHDA and SQIVND (reference sequence). In nucleotides, the CDR3 is TGTGCCAGTAGTATAACAGGGGTCGGCTACACCTTC. Protein sequence: CASSITGVGYTF.

The chain uses TRBV7-2 and TRBJ1-1, with 9 bases lining up with TRBD1. Germline trimming cut 5 bases from V and 7 bases from J; bases unmatched to any gene: 8. The CDR3 consists of 14 residues. Germline V gene sequence: CDR1 SGHTA, CDR2 FQGNSA. The CDR3 DNA sequence: TGTGCCAGCAGCGGTTACAGGGGGCTAGATGAAGCTTTCTTT. Protein: CASSGYRGLDEAFF.

The V gene is TRBV19, the J gene TRBJ1-5, with a tentative D call TRBD1 (6 bases). V lost 0 bases, J lost 6 bases, and 6 bases lay in between. Germline V CDR1 and CDR2: LNHDA, SQIVND (reference sequence). The CDR3 consists of 13 residues. The CDR3 nucleotides are TGTGCCAGTAGTATAGAACAGGGTCAGCCCCAGCATTTT. Amino acids: CASSIEQGQPQHF.

The chain couples TRBV9 to TRBJ2-1; TRBD2 matches 11 bases. The CDR3 spans 15 residues. The V and J ends lost 2 bases and 8 bases, in that order; junction bases with no gene match: 6. Germline values: CDR1 SGDLS, CDR2 YYNGEE. CDR3 loop: CASSVIAGGLDEQFF. CDR3 nucleotide sequence: TGTGCCAGCAGCGTCATAGCGGGAGGGCTCGATGAGCAGTTCTTC.

The rearrangement links TRBV25-1 to TRBJ2-2, with 8 bases lining up with TRBD2. This CDR3 comprises 14 residues. Germline V CDR1 and CDR2: MGHDK, SYGVNS. The J segment lost 5 bases and the V segment lost 7 bases, leaving 6 bases of the junction unmatched. CDR3 protein: CASTLAGRTGELFF. DNA of the CDR3: TGTGCCAGCACATTAGCGGGACGAACCGGGGAGCTGTTTTTT.

This chain links TRBV5-1 with TRBJ1-1; TRBD1 matches at 9 bases. V shed 1 base and J 9 bases; nucleotides not matched to a gene: 4. The germline gives CDR1 SGHRS, CDR2 YFSETQ. This CDR3 spans 13 amino acids. In nucleotides, the CDR3 is TGCGCCAGCAGCTTGAAACAGGGGGCAAAAGCTTTCTTT. This sequence encodes CASSLKQGAKAFF.

This chain connects TRBV5-8 to TRBJ2-7; TRBD1 matches 8 bases. With 4 bases clipped from V and 2 bases from J, the junction kept 5 bases outside the gene matches. The CDR3 extends over 14 amino acids. The germline CDR1 and CDR2 sequences are SGHTS and YDEGEE. CDR3 DNA: TGTGCCAGCAGCCTAATGGACAGGGCCTACGAGCAGTACTTC. It encodes CASSLMDRAYEQYF.

The chain combines TRBV4-3 with TRBJ2-3; 7 bases are shared with TRBD2. The length of the CDR3 is 16 residues. CDR1 LGHNA and CDR2 YSLEER come from the germline V gene. With 0 bases clipped from V and 4 bases from J, the junction kept 7 bases outside the gene matches. The chain's CDR3 is CASSQDWTSLADTQYF. CDR3 nucleotides: TGCGCCAGCAGCCAAGATTGGACTAGTCTAGCAGATACGCAGTATTTT.

J is TRBJ2-5 and V is TRBV2, with D maybe TRBD1 (7 bases). Germline lookup yields CDR1 SNHLY and CDR2 FYNNEI. This CDR3 is built from 15 residues. V lost 2 bases and J lost 5, with 15 bases in between. DNA for the CDR3: TGTGCCAGCAGTGAATTCTTGACAGGGAGGGAGACCCAGTACTTC. Amino acid sequence: CASSEFLTGRETQYF.

The chain employs TRBV27 and TRBJ2-7, with a weak D call TRBD2 (7 bases). This CDR3 is 14 amino acids long. V lost 6 bases to trimming and J lost 2 bases, with 14 bases between them. The germline V gene has CDR1 MNHEY and CDR2 SMNVEV (reference sequence). The CDR3 protein is CASSAGALTYEQYF. CDR3 in DNA: TGTGCCAGCAGCGCGGGGGCGCTGACCTACGAGCAGTACTTC.